These T cell receptor beta chains were read from a single sample in a study of control samples from healthy donors and cancer patients. The data were produced by immunoSEQ multiplex PCR, yet TCRdb's version contains in-frame clones alone and is incomplete. Found here are about 54,000 clones, around 97% of them singletons; the top ten hold under 2%. The source material was blood. Receptors originate from a woman aged 30 to 39 in good health. CDR3s leave out the opening cysteine and the closing phenylalanine or tryptophan. Fields, in order: J gene, D gene, V gene, CDR3 protein. D genes are given only for firm matches.

>TRBJ1-2|.|TRBV5-1
ASSLNRPEGYT
>TRBJ2-3|TRBD2|TRBV6-1
ASSGTGSLAGGGDTQY
>TRBJ2-5|TRBD2|TRBV3-1/TRBV3-2
ASSLYLNSGGDTQETQY
>TRBJ1-5|TRBD1|TRBV2
ASRTGDNQPQH
>TRBJ2-3|TRBD2|TRBV10-3
ATIAGGGPPRDTQY
>TRBJ2-5|TRBD2|TRBV4-1
ASSQGEREGTQY
>TRBJ2-1|.|TRBV2
ASSDPSVSEQF
>TRBJ1-5|.|TRBV19
ASKKTGDSNQPQH
>TRBJ2-1|.|TRBV28
ASTRRDEQF
>TRBJ2-3|.|TRBV5-1
ASSSTPSQRTDTQY
>TRBJ2-1|.|TRBV10-1
ASSEGTSDNEQF
>TRBJ1-6|TRBD1|TRBV7-2
ASSPTGGNSPLH
>TRBJ2-5|.|TRBV25-1
ASSSNQDRKETQY
>TRBJ2-3|.|TRBV24-1
ATKDGDTQY
>TRBJ2-1|TRBD2|TRBV7-3
ASSLGVLAGHNEQF
>TRBJ1-1|.|TRBV5-5
ASSLRASEAF
>TRBJ2-7|TRBD2|TRBV4-1
ASSPTLAGGTYEQY
>TRBJ2-1|.|TRBV21-1
ASTKPSAGGSYNEQF
>TRBJ1-5|TRBD1|TRBV28
ASSLWEGQALQPQH
>TRBJ2-7|.|TRBV2
ASSEGSSQAGYEQY
>TRBJ2-7|.|TRBV5-1
ASSSAGSYEQY
>TRBJ2-1|TRBD2|TRBV7-8
ASRSGTGLVLSRSLNEQF